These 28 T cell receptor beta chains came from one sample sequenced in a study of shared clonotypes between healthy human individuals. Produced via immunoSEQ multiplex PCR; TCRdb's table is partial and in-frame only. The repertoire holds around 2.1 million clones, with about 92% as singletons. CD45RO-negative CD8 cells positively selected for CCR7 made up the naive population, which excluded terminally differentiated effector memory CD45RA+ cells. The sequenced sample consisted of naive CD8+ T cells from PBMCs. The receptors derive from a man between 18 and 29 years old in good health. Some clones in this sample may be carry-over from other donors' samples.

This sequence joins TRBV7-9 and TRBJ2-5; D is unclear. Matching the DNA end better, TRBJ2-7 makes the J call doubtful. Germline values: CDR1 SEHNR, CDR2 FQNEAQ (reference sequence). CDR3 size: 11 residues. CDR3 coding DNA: TGTGCCAGCAGGGGCGTCTACGAGCAGTACTTC. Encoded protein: CASRGVYEQYF.

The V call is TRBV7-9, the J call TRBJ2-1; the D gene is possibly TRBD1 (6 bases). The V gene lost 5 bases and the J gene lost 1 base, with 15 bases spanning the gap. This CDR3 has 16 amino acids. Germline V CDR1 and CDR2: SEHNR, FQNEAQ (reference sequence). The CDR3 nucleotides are TGTGCCAGCAGCCCCAGGCAGGGGCTATCCTACAATGAGCAGTTCTTC. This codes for CASSPRQGLSYNEQFF.

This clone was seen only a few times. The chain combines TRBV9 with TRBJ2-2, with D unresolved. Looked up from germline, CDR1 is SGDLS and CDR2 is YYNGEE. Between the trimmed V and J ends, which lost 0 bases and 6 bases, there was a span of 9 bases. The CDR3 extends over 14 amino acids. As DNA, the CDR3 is TGTGCCAGCAGCGTAGGAGGTTTATCCGGGGAGCTGTTTTTT. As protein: CASSVGGLSGELFF.

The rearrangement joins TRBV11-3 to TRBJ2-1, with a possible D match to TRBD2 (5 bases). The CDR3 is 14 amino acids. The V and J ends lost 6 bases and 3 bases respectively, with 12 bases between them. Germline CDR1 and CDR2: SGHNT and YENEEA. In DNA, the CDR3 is TGTGCCAGCAGTCCCACTAGATTCTACAATGAGCAGTTCTTC. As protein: CASSPTRFYNEQFF.

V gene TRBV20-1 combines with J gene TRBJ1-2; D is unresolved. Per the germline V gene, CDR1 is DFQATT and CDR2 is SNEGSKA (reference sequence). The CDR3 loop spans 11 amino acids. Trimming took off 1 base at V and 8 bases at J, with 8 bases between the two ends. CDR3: CSARGALGYTF. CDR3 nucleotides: TGCAGTGCTAGAGGGGCGTTAGGCTACACCTTC.

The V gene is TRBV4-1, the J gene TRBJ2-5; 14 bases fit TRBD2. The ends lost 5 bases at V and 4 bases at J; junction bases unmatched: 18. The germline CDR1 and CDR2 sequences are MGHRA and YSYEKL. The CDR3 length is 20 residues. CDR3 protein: CASSAHQRLAGGVSGETQYF. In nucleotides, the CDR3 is TGCGCCAGCAGCGCCCATCAGCGACTAGCGGGAGGGGTAAGCGGAGAGACCCAGTACTTC.

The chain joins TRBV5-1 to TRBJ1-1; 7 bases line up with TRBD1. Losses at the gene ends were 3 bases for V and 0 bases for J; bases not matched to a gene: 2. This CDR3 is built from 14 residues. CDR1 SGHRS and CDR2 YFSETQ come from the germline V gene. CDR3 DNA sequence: TGCGCCAGCAGCTCGACAGGGATGAACACTGAAGCTTTCTTT. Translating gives CASSSTGMNTEAFF.

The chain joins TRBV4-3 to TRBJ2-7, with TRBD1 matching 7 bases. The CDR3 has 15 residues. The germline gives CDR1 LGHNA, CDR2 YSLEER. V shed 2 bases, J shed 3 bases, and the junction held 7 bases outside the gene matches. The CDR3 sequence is CASSQSGTVGYEQYF. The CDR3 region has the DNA TGCGCCAGCAGCCAATCCGGGACAGTAGGCTACGAGCAGTACTTC.

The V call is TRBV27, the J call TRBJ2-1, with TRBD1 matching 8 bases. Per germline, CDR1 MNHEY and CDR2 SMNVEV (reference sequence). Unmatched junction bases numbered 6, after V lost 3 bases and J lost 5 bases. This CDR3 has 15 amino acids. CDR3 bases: TGTGCCAGCAGTTTGGCAGGGGGCTTCCACAATGAGCAGTTCTTC. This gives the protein CASSLAGGFHNEQFF.

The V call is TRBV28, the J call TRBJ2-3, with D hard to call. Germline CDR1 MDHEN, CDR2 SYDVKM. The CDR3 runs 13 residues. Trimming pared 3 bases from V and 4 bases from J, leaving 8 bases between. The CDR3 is CASSFSEADTQYF. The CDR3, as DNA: TGTGCCAGCAGTTTTTCCGAAGCAGATACGCAGTATTTT. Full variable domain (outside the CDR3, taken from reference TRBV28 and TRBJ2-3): DVKVTQSSRYLVKRTGEKVFLECVQDMDHENMFWYRQDPGLGLRLIYFSYDVKMKEKGDIPEGYSVSREKKERFSLILESASTNQTSMYLCASSFSEADTQYFGPGTRLTVL.

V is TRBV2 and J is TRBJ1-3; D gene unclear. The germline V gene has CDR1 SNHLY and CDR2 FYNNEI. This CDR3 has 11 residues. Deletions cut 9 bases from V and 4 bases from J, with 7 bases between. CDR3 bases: TGTGCCAGACTCATAGGAAACACCATATATTTT. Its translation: CARLIGNTIYF.

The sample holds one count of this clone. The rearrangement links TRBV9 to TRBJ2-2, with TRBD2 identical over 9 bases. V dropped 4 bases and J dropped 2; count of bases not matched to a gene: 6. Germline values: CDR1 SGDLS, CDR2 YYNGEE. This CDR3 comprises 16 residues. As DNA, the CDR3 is TGTGCCAGCAGCCGGGGACTAGCTCTCAACACCGGGGAGCTGTTTTTT. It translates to CASSRGLALNTGELFF.

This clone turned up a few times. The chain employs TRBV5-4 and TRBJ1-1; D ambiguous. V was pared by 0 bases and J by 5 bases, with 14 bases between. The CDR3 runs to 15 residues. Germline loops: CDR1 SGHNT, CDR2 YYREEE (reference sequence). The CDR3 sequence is CASSLAGLSKTEAFF. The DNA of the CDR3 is TGTGCCAGCAGCTTGGCAGGACTCTCGAAGACTGAAGCTTTCTTT.

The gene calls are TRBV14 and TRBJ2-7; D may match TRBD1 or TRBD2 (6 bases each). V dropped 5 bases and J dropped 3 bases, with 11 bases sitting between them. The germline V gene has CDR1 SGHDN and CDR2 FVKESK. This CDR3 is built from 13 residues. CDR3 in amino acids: CASSFGGNYEQYF. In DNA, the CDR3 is TGTGCCAGCAGCTTCGGGGGCAACTACGAGCAGTACTTC. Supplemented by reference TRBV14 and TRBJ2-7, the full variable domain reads EAGVTQFPSHSVIEKGQTVTLRCDPISGHDNLYWYRRVMGKEIKFLLHFVKESKQDESGMPNNRFLAERTGGTYSTLKVQPAELEDSGVYFCASSFGGNYEQYFGPGTRLTVT.

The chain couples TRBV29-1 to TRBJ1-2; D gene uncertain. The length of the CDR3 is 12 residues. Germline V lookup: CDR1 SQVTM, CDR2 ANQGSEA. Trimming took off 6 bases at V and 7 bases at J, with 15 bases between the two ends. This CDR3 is CSVNPGSLGYTF. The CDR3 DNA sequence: TGCAGCGTCAACCCGGGGTCCCTTGGCTACACCTTC.

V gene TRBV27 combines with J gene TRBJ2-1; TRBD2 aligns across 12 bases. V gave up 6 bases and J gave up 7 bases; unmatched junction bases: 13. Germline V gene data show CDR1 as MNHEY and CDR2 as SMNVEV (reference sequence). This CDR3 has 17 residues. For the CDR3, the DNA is TGTGCCAGCAGACCCGTCGGACTAGCGGGAATAGGGAATGAGCAGTTCTTC. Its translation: CASRPVGLAGIGNEQFF.

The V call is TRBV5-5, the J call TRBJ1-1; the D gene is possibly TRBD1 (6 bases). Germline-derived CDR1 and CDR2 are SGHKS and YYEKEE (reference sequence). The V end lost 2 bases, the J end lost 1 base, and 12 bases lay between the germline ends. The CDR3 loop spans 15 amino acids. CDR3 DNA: TGTGCCAGCAGCTTTCAAGGACAGCAGAACACTGAAGCTTTCTTT. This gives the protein CASSFQGQQNTEAFF.

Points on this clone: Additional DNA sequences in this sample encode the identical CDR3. CDR3 bases: TGTGCCAGCAGCCAACGGGACAGAACCTACGAGCAGTACTTC. It specifies CASSQRDRTYEQYF. V is TRBV7-9 and J is TRBJ2-7, with 7 positions matching TRBD1. V was pared by 5 bases and J by 2 bases, with 6 bases of the junction left unmatched. Per germline, CDR1 SEHNR and CDR2 FQNEAQ (reference sequence). The CDR3 covers 14 residues.

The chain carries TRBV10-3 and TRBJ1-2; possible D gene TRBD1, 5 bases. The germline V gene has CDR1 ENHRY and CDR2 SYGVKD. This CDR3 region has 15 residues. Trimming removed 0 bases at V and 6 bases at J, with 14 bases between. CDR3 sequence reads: CAISESSTGSDGYTF. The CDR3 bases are TGTGCCATCAGTGAGTCGAGTACAGGTAGTGATGGCTACACCTTC.

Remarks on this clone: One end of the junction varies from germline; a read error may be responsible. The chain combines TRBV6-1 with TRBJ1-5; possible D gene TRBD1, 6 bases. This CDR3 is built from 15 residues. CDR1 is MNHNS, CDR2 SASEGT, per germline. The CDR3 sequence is CASSGSRGAGQPQHF. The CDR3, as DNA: TGTGCCAGTAGTGGGAGTAGGGGGGCCGGTCAGCCCCAGCATTTT.

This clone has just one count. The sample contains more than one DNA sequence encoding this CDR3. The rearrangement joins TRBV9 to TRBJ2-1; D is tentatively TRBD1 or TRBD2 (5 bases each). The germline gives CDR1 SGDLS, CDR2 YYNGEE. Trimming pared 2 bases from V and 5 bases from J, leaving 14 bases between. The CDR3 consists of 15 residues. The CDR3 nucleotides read TGTGCCAGCAGCGTGTCCGGGACGGGGAACAATGAGCAGTTCTTC. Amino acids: CASSVSGTGNNEQFF.

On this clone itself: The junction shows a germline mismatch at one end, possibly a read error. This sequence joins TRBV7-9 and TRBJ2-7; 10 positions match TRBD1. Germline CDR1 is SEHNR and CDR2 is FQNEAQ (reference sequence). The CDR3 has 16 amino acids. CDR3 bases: TGTGCTAGCAGCACCACCAGGGACAGGGGTTTGTACGAGCAGTACTTC. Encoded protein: CASSTTRDRGLYEQYF.

The CDR3 bases are TGTGCCAGTAGTATAGGGAGACTAGCCGAGCAGTACTTC. Its protein is CASSIGRLAEQYF. The chain couples TRBV19 to TRBJ2-7; 7 nucleotides match TRBD2. Germline V gene lookup returns CDR1 LNHDA and CDR2 SQIVND (reference sequence). V lost 1 base to trimming and J lost 6 bases; unmatched junction nucleotides: 3. The CDR3 extends over 13 amino acids.

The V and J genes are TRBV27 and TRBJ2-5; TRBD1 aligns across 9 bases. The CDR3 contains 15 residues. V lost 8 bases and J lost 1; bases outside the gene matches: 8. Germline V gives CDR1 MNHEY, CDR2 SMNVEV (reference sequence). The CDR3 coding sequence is TGTGCCAGCGCGGGGACAGGGTCGTCCCAAGAGACCCAGTACTTC. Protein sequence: CASAGTGSSQETQYF.

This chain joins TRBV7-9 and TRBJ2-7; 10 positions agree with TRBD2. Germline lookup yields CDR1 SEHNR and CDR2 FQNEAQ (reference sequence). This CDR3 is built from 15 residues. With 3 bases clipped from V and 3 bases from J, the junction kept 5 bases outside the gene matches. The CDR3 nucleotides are TGTGCCAGCAGCTTGGGACTAGCGACCAGCTACGAGCAGTACTTC. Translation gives CASSLGLATSYEQYF. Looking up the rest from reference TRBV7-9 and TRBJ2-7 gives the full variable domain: DTGVSQNPRHKITKRGQNVTFRCDPISEHNRLYWYRQTLGQGPEFLTYFQNEAQLEKSRLLSDRFSAERPKGSFSTLEIQRTEQGDSAMYLCASSLGLATSYEQYFGPGTRLTVT.

The chain's CDR3 is CASSALRGTGGAAGYTF. CDR3 nucleotide sequence: TGTGCCAGCAGTGCCCTCCGTGGGACAGGGGGCGCGGCTGGCTACACCTTC. V usage is TRBV27 and J usage is TRBJ1-2; 12 positions match TRBD1. The junction had 14 bases not matched to a gene; V was cut back by 5 bases and J by 7 bases. From germline, CDR1 is MNHEY and CDR2 SMNVEV (reference sequence). The CDR3 length is 17 residues.

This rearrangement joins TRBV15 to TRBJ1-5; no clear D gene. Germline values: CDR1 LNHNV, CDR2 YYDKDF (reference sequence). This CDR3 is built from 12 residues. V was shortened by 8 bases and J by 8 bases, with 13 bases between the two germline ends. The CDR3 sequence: CATSAPAKPQHF. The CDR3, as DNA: TGTGCCACCTCGGCCCCGGCAAAGCCCCAGCATTTT.

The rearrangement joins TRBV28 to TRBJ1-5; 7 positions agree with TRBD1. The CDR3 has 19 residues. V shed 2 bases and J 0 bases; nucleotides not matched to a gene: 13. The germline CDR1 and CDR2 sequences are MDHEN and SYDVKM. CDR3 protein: CASSLGLGTAVYSNQPQHF. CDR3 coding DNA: TGTGCCAGCAGTTTAGGGTTAGGGACAGCAGTTTATAGCAATCAGCCCCAGCATTTT. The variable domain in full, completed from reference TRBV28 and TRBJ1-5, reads DVKVTQSSRYLVKRTGEKVFLECVQDMDHENMFWYRQDPGLGLRLIYFSYDVKMKEKGDIPEGYSVSREKKERFSLILESASTNQTSMYLCASSLGLGTAVYSNQPQHFGDGTRLSIL.